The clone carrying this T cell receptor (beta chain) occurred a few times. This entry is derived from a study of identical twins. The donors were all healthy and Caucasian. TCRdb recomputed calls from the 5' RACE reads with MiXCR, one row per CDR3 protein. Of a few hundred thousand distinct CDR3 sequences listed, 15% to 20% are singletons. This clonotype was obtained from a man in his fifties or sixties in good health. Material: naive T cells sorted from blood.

CDR3 sequence reads: CASALGARTGYEQYF. The CDR3 DNA sequence: TGTGCCAGTGCCCTAGGGGCGCGAACGGGCTACGAGCAGTACTTC. The chain joins TRBV6-1 to TRBJ2-7, with a tentative D call TRBD1 (5 bases). V lost 9 bases, J lost 3 bases, and 21 bases lay in between. This CDR3 comprises 15 residues. Germline CDR1 and CDR2: MNHNS and SASEGT.